This T cell receptor (beta chain) derives from a study of cytomegalovirus exposure and HLA in healthy donors. Study at large: Roughly 80% of around 390 genotyped donors fell in the Caucasian-associated ancestry cluster.

In the PCR, 60 Vbeta and 13 Jbeta primers were used. The table came from immunoSEQ multiplex PCR; TCRdb's copy has only in-frame clones and leaves some out. Its table lists 150,000 to 250,000 clones. Trimming shortened V by 4 bases and J by 3 bases, and 14 bases separated the two germline ends. Germline CDR1 reads SGHRS; CDR2 reads YFSETQ. The CDR3 loop spans 16 amino acids. This chain connects TRBV5-1 to TRBJ2-6; possible D gene TRBD2, 7 bases. The sequenced sample was PBMCs. The receptor was derived from a boy aged 5 to 17 in good health and CMV-seronegative. The CDR3 nucleotides are TGCGCCAGCAGCCCGCCGGGGGGCGTTGGGGCCAACGTCCTGACTTTC. It specifies CASSPPGGVGANVLTF. Together with reference TRBV5-1 and TRBJ2-6, the CDR3 gives the full variable domain: KAGVTQTPRYLIKTRGQQVTLSCSPISGHRSVSWYQQTPGQGLQFLFEYFSETQRNKGNFPGRFSGRQFSNSRSEMNVSTLELGDSALYLCASSPPGGVGANVLTFGAGSRLTVL.